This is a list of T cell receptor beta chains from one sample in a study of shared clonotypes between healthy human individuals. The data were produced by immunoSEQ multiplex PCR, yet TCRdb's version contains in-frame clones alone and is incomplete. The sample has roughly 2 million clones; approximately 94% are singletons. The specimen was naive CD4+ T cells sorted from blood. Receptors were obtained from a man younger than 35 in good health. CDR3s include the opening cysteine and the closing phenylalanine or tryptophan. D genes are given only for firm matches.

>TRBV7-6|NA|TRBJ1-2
CASSFSTAPDGYTF
TGTGCCAGCAGCTTTTCGACAGCGCCAGATGGCTACACCTTC
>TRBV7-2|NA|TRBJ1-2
CATATGTNYGYTF
TGTGCCACCGCGACGGGGACTAACTATGGCTACACCTTC
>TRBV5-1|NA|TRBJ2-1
CASSLQGGSYNEQFF
TGCGCCAGCAGCTTACAGGGAGGGTCCTACAATGAGCAGTTCTTC
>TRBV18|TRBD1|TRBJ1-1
CASSPMGQGTTEAFF
TGTGCCAGCTCACCAATGGGACAGGGTACCACTGAAGCTTTCTTT
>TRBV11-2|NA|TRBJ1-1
CASSLQGPNTEAFF
TGTGCCAGCAGCCTCCAGGGGCCGAACACTGAAGCTTTCTTT
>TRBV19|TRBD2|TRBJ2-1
CASKLRPGLAGASEQFF
TGTGCCAGCAAACTTAGGCCGGGACTAGCGGGAGCAAGCGAGCAGTTCTTC
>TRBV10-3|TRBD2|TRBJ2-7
CAISGLAGASSYEQYF
TGTGCCATCAGTGGACTAGCGGGGGCCAGCTCCTACGAGCAGTACTTC
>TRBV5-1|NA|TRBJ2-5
CASSLDNWDETQYF
TGCGCCAGCAGCTTGGATAATTGGGACGAGACCCAGTACTTC
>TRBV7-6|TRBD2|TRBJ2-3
CASSLRLAGERQTRRDTQYF
TGTGCCAGCAGCTTACGACTAGCGGGAGAAAGGCAGACTAGACGTGATACGCAGTATTTT
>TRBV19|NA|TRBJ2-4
CASSIGTGRTDIQYF
TGTGCCAGTAGTATAGGAACAGGGCGGACGGACATTCAGTACTTC
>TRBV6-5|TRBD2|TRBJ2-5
CASTNGRADETQYF
TGTGCCAGCACTAACGGGAGGGCCGATGAGACCCAGTACTTC
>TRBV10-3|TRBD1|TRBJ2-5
CATHNPDRGRQETQYF
TGTGCCACACACAACCCCGACAGGGGGCGACAAGAGACCCAGTACTTC
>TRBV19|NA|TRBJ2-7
CASTTGNSYEQYF
TGTGCCAGTACGACGGGCAACTCCTACGAGCAGTACTTC
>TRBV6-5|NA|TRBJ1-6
CASSNNRGHGSPLHF
TGTGCCAGCAGTAACAATAGGGGCCACGGGTCACCCCTCCACTTT
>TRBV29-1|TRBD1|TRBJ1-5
CSFQTGDSNQPQHF
TGCAGCTTCCAAACAGGGGATAGCAATCAGCCCCAGCATTTT